This T cell receptor beta chain is drawn from a study of post-analysis software for immune sequencing data. At the level of the study: Disease trajectories encompassed relapsing-remitting, secondary progressive and progressive-relapsing multiple sclerosis.

CDR1 and CDR2 (germline): ENHRY, SYGVKD. Trimming at V came to 5 bases and at J to 4 bases, leaving 3 bases not matched to a gene. CDR3 size: 14 residues. A note on this clonotype: The antigen is not known.

Study-wide points: Controls showed lower frequencies than patients for roughly 5 TRBV segments, and TRBV5-6, TRBV5-1 and TRBV20-1 were among these. There was significantly lower normalized Chao1 diversity in multiple sclerosis patients than in controls.

Carried by the TCR beta cDNA libraries were unique molecular identifiers. Each sample of about 0.95 to 11 million input T cells yielded roughly 500,000 cDNA molecules, so each molecule approximated one T cell. In TCRdb, the PCR reads were re-called with MiXCR into one record per CDR3 protein. This table holds about 620,000 distinct CDR3 sequences, 44% found once. The clonotype was recovered from a girl aged 5-17 years with multiple sclerosis. Specimen: blood. The V call is TRBV10-3, the J call TRBJ1-2; 11 nucleotides line up with TRBD1. The CDR3 sequence is CAISPGTGGYGYTF. CDR3 DNA sequence: TGTGCCATCAGTCCCGGGACAGGGGGCTATGGCTACACCTTC.